The text below deals with one TCR beta chain. Antigen specificity is unknown. This sample was included in a study of regulatory T cells in long-lasting Graves disease. Trimming removed 0 bases at V and 1 base at J, with 11 bases between. The germline V gene has CDR1 SGDLS and CDR2 YYNGEE. This CDR3 is 16 amino acids long. Time point defined: newly diagnosed GD, antithyroid drugs for less than 3 months. Following extraction of RNA from PBMCs, that RNA was used to make the TCR library. All patients originated from an endocrinology department located in Xi'an, China. Researchers made TCR beta libraries by using iRepertoire HTBI primers and running Arm-PCR on CDR3 regions. TCRdb used MiXCR to reprocess the multiplex PCR reads, holding one entry per CDR3 protein. The sample holds about 440,000 distinct CDR3 sequences, under 15% seen once. General study findings and limits: Clonotypes that were public and shared totalled approximately 2,800 in persistent patients versus 800 to 1,000 in new patients.

These data also featured in a second study, about T cells in Graves' hyperthyroidism and ophthalmopathy. That paper states: Exclusions: uncontrolled infection, other autoimmune disease, pregnancy, lactation.

The receptor was derived from a woman aged 25 to 39 with Graves disease. The sequences come from peripheral blood mononuclear cells (PBMCs), collected at new diagnosis, from a patient treated with antithyroid drugs. The V and J genes are TRBV9 and TRBJ2-1, with TRBD2 as a possible D gene (6 bases). This chain's CDR3 is CASSVARRGSYNEQFF. Here the CDR3 DNA reads TGTGCCAGCAGCGTAGCTCGGAGGGGATCCTACAATGAGCAGTTCTTC.